Reported below is one TCR beta chain. The V gene lost 4 bases and the J gene lost 0 bases, with 10 bases spanning the gap. Germline CDR1 and CDR2: LNHDA and SQIVND (reference sequence). CDR3 size: 15 residues. These data come from a study of T cell responses to AZD1222 COVID-19 vaccine. This table comes from immunoSEQ multiplex PCR, and its TCRdb copy is limited to in-frame clones, with some not included. The sample comprises about 94,000 clones, approximately 88% of which are singletons, and 9.5% to 13% rests with the top ten. The chain joins TRBV19 to TRBJ1-3; D not certain. This sample comprised peripheral blood, obtained 28 days after the second AZD1222 dose. The clonotype comes from an adult who received the AZD1222 COVID-19 vaccine. The CDR3 region is CASSKGPNSGNTIYF. The CDR3 DNA follows: TGTGCCAGTAGTAAAGGACCTAACTCTGGAAACACCATATATTTT.